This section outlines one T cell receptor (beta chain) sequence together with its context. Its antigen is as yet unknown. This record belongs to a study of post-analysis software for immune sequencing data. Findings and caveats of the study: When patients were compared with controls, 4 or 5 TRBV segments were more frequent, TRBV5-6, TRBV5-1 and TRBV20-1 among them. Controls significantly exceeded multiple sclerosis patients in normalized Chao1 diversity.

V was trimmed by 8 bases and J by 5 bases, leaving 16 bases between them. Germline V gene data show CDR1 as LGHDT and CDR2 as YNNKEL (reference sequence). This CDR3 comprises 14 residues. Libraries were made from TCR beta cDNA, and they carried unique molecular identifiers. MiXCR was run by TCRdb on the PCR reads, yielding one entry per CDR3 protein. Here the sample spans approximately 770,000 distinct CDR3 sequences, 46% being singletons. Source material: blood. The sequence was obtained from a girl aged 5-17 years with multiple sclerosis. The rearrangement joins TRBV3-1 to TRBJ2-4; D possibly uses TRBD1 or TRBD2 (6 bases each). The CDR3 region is CASSMTGGENIQYF. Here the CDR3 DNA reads TGTGCCAGCTCGATGACAGGAGGGGAAAACATTCAGTACTTC.